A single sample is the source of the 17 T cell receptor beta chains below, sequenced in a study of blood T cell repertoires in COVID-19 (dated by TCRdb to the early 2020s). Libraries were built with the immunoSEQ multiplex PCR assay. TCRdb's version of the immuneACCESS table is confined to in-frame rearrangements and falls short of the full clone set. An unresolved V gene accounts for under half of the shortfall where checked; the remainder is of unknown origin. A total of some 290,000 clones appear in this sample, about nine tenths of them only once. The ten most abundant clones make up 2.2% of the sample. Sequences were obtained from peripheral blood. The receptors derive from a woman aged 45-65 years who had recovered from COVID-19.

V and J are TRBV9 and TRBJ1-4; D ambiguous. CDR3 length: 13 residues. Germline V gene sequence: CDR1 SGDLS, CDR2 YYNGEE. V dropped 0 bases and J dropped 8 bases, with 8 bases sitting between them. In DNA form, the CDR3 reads TGTGCCAGCAGCGTAGGACAAAACGAAAAACTGTTTTTT. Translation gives CASSVGQNEKLFF.

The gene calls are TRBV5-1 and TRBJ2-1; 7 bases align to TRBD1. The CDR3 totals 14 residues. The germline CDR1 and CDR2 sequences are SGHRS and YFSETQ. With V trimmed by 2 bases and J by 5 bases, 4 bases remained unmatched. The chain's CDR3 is CASSFRQGDNEQFF. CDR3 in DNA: TGCGCCAGCAGCTTTAGACAGGGAGACAATGAGCAGTTCTTC.

As DNA, the CDR3 is TGTGCCAGCTCACCACAGAGCTCCTACAATGAGCAGTTCTTC. This sequence encodes CASSPQSSYNEQFF. The chain employs TRBV18 and TRBJ2-1; unclear D gene. The V end lost 1 base, the J end lost 0 bases, and 4 bases lay between the germline ends. This CDR3 spans 14 amino acids. CDR1 is KGHSH, CDR2 LQKENI, per germline.

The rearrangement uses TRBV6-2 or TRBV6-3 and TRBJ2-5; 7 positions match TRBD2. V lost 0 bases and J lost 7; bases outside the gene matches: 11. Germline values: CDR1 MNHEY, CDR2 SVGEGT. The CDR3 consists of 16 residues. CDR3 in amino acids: CASSYSERGHAGTQYF. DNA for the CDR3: TGTGCCAGCAGTTACTCGGAGCGGGGCCACGCGGGGACCCAGTACTTC.

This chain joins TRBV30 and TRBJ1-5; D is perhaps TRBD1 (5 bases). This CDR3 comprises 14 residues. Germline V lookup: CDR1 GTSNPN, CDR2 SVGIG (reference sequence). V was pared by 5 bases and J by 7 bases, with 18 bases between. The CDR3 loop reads CAWGVQGVGQPQHF. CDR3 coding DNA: TGTGCCTGGGGAGTGCAGGGTGTTGGGCAGCCCCAGCATTTT. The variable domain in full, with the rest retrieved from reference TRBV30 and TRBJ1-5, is SQTIHQWPATLVQPVGSPLSLECTVEGTSNPNLYWYRQAAGRGLQLLFYSVGIGQISSEVPQNLSASRPQDRQFILSSKKLLLSDSGFYLCAWGVQGVGQPQHFGDGTRLSIL.

The CDR3 spells CASVAYGTASGYTF. CDR3 coding DNA: TGTGCCAGCGTAGCGTACGGGACAGCCAGCGGCTACACCTTC. V gene TRBV6-5 combines with J gene TRBJ1-2; TRBD1 aligns across 7 bases. With V trimmed by 8 bases and J by 8 bases, 14 bases remained unmatched. CDR1 and CDR2 (germline): MNHEY, SVGAGI. The CDR3 is 14 amino acids.

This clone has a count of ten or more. The CDR3 nucleotides read TGCGCCAGCAGCCCGGGACAGGGATACTCTGGAAACACCATATATTTT. Its protein product is CASSPGQGYSGNTIYF. The chain has TRBV5-1 and TRBJ1-3; TRBD1 matches at 9 bases. Germline assignment: CDR1 SGHRS and CDR2 YFSETQ. The CDR3 is 16 amino acids. V shed 4 bases, J shed 0 bases, and the junction held 5 bases outside the gene matches.

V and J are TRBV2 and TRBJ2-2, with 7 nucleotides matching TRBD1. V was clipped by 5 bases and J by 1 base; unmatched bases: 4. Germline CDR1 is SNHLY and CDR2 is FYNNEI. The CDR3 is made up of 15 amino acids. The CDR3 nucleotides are TGTGCCAGCAGTTGGTACAGGGGGAACACCGGGGAGCTGTTTTTT. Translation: CASSWYRGNTGELFF.

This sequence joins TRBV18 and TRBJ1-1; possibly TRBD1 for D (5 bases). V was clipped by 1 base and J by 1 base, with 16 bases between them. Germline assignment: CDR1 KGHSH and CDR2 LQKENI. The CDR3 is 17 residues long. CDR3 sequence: CASSPRSQGISNTEAFF. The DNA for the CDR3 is TGTGCCAGCTCACCACGTAGTCAGGGAATATCGAACACTGAAGCTTTCTTT.

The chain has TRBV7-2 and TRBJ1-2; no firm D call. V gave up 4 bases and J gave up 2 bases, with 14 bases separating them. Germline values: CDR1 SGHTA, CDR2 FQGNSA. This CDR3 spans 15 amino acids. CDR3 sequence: CASSSQADPNYGYTF. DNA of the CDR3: TGTGCCAGCAGCTCCCAAGCGGACCCGAACTATGGCTACACCTTC.

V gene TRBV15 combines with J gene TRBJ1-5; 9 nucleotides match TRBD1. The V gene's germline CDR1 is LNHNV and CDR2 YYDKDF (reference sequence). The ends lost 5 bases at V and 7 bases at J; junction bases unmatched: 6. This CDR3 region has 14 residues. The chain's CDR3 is CATSLDRGNQPQHF. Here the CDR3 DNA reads TGTGCCACCAGCCTCGACAGGGGGAACCAGCCCCAGCATTTT.

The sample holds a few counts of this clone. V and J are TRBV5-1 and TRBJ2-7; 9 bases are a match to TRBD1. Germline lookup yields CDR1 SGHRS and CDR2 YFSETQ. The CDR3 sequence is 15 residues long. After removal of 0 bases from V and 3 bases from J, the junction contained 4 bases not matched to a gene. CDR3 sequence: CASSLGPGQGYEQYF. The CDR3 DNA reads TGCGCCAGCAGCTTGGGACCGGGACAGGGCTACGAGCAGTACTTC.

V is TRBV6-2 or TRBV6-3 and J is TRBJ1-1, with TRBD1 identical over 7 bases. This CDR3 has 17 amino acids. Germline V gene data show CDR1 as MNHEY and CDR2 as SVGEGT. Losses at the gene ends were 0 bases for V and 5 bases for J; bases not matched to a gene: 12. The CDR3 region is CASSYSRWRGLGTEAFF. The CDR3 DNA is TGTGCCAGCAGTTACTCGAGGTGGAGGGGGCTGGGGACTGAAGCTTTCTTT.

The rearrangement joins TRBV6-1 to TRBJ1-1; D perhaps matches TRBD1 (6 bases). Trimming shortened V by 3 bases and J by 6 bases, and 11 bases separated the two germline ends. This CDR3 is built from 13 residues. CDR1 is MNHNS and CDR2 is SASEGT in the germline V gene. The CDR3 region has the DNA TGTGCCAGCAGTGATCGGGGGGGCGCTGAAGCTTTCTTT. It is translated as CASSDRGGAEAFF.

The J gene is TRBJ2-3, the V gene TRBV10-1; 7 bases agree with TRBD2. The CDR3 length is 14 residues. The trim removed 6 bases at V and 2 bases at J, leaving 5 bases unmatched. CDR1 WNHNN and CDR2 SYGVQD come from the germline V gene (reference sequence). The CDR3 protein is CASRTSCFTDTQYF. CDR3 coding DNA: TGCGCCAGCAGGACTAGCTGCTTCACAGATACGCAGTATTTT.

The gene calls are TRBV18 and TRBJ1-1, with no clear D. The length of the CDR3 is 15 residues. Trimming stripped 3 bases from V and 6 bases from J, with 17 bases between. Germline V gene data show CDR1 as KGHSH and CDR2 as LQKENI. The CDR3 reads CASSPLGRSGAEAFF. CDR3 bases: TGTGCCAGCTCACCCCTAGGGAGGTCTGGAGCTGAAGCTTTCTTT.

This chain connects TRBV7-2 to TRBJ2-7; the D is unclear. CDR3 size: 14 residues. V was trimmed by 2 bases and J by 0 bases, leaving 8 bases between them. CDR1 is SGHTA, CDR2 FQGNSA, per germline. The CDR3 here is CASSLFPSSYEQYF. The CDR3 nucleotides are TGTGCCAGCAGCTTATTCCCTAGCTCCTACGAGCAGTACTTC.